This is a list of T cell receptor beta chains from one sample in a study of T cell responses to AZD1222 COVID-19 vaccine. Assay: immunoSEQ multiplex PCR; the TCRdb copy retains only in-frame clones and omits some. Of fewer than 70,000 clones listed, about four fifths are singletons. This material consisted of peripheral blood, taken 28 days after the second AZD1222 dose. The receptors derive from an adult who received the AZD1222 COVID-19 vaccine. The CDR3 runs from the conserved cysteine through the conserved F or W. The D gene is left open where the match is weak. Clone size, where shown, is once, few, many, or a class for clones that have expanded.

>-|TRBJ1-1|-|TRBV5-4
CASSVTGNTEAFF
TGTGCCAGCAGCGTGACAGGGAACACTGAAGCTTTCTTT
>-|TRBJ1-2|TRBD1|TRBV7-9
CASSLATGQDGYTF
TGTGCCAGCAGCTTAGCGACAGGACAGGATGGCTACACCTTC
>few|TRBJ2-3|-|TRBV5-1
CASSLARRYTDTQYF
TGCGCCAGCAGCTTGGCCCGACGCTACACAGATACGCAGTATTTT
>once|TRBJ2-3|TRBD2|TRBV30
CASTSGGGSDTQYF
TGTGCCTCCACTAGCGGGGGGGGTTCAGATACGCAGTATTTT
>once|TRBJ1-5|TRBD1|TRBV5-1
CASSLQGGGDQPQHF
TGCGCCAGCAGCTTGCAGGGGGGAGGGGATCAGCCCCAGCATTTT
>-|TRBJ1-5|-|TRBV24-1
CATRLPTIWTVERQPQHF
TGTGCCACCCGCCTTCCGACAATATGGACAGTAGAACGTCAGCCCCAGCATTTT
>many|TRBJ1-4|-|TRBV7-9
CASSYPQGSSEKLFF
TGTGCCAGCAGCTACCCACAGGGTTCGAGTGAAAAACTGTTTTTT
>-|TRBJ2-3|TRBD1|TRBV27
CASGKGKGAVDTQYF
TGTGCCAGCGGAAAAGGGAAGGGGGCCGTAGATACGCAGTATTTT
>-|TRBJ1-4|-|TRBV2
CASSDGFRNEKLFF
TGTGCCAGCAGTGACGGGTTTCGTAATGAAAAACTGTTTTTT
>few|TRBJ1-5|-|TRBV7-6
CASSLAGGGTQPQHF
TGTGCCAGCAGCTTAGCGGGCGGGGGGACTCAGCCCCAGCATTTT
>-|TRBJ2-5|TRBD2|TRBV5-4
CASSLGLAGAHNQETQYF
TGTGCCAGCAGCTTGGGTTTAGCGGGGGCCCACAACCAAGAGACCCAGTACTTC
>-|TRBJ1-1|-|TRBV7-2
CASSLRTLGTEAFF
TGTGCCAGCAGCTTAAGGACATTGGGCACTGAAGCTTTCTTT
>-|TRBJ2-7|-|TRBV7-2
CASSQMGGPYEQYF
TGTGCCAGCAGCCAGATGGGGGGCCCCTACGAGCAGTACTTC
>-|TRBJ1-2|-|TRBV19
CASSRGYQGQYGYTF
TGTGCCAGTAGTAGAGGATACCAGGGGCAGTATGGCTACACCTTC
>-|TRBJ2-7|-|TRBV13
CASSTGEGLSYEQYF
TGTGCCAGCAGCACCGGCGAAGGCCTCTCCTACGAGCAGTACTTC
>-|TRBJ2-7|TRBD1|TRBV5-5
CASSPRTGSSEQYF
TGTGCCAGCAGCCCTAGGACAGGGTCAAGCGAGCAGTACTTC
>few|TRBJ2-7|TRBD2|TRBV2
CAGHGTNYEQYF
TGTGCCGGCCACGGGACTAACTACGAGCAGTACTTC
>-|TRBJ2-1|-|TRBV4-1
CASSQDRQGSGGSYNEQFF
TGCGCCAGCAGCCAAGACCGGCAGGGGAGCGGAGGTTCCTACAATGAGCAGTTCTTC
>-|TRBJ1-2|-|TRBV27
CASSFARTWYGYTF
TGTGCCAGCAGTTTCGCCAGAACCTGGTACGGCTACACCTTC
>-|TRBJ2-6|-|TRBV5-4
CASRTRAAGANVLTF
TGTGCCAGCAGGACGCGGGCGGCTGGGGCCAACGTCCTGACTTTC
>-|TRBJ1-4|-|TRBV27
CASSLWAGVNEKLFF
TGTGCCAGCAGTTTATGGGCTGGGGTTAATGAAAAACTGTTTTTT
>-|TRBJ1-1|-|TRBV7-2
CASSLGVRMNTEAFF
TGTGCCAGCAGCCTCGGGGTCCGCATGAACACTGAAGCTTTCTTT
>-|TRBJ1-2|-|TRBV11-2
CASSLVGFLNYGYTF
TGTGCCAGCAGCTTAGTGGGTTTCCTGAACTATGGCTACACCTTC
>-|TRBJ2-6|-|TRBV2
CASSLEVSGANVLTF
TGTGCCAGCAGTTTAGAGGTGTCTGGGGCCAACGTCCTGACTTTC
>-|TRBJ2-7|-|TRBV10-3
CAISGFGLGAGNEQYF
TGTGCCATCAGTGGGTTTGGACTCGGGGCTGGGAACGAGCAGTACTTC
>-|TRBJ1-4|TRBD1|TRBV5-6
CASSWTGGPETNEKLFF
TGTGCCAGCAGCTGGACAGGGGGCCCTGAGACTAATGAAAAACTGTTTTTT
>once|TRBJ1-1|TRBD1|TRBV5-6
CASSALTGVNTEAFF
TGTGCCAGCAGCGCATTGACAGGGGTAAACACTGAAGCTTTCTTT
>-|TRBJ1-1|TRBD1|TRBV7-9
CASSLGQGEAFF
TGTGCCAGCAGCTTGGGACAGGGTGAAGCTTTCTTT
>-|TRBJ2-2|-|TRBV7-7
CASSLGPGLSGELFF
TGTGCTAGCAGCTTAGGTCCAGGCCTATCCGGGGAGCTGTTTTTT
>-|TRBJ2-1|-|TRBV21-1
CEGGGTHNEQFF
TGTGAAGGAGGGGGTACCCACAATGAGCAGTTCTTC
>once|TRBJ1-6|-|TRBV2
CASTMGGLGSPLHF
TGTGCCAGCACAATGGGCGGGCTAGGTTCACCCCTCCACTTT